The T cell receptor beta chain under discussion was sequenced for a study of blood T cells in healthy people across ages. General study results and limits: In the absence of known donor CMV status, changes in expanded clonotypes were possibly confounded.

Concerning this clonotype itself: Its specificity is not known.

CDR1 and CDR2 (germline): KGHDR, SFDVKD. CDR3 size: 13 residues. A sample-barcoded 5' primer and a J-beta primer mix were used in a second PCR of roughly 7 to 11 cycles. A single record per CDR3 protein comes from TCRdb applying MiXCR to the 5' RACE reads. The repertoire holds roughly 1.5 million distinct CDR3 sequences, with around 40% as singletons. What was sequenced was blood. The V gene is TRBV24-1, the J gene TRBJ2-1; D may correspond to TRBD1 or TRBD2 (5 bases each). The source is a woman under 30 in good health. CDR3 protein: CATTGTLGNEQFF. CDR3 nucleotide sequence: TGTGCTACAACCGGGACCCTCGGCAATGAGCAGTTCTTC.